The source of this TCR beta chain is a study of spatial heterogeneity in lung cancer. Background on the study: Alpha-chain sequences were detected in numbers that were consistently lower than beta-chain sequences. Overall study results and limits: Tumoral mutation counts were tracked by counts of expanded intratumoral alpha and beta TCRs.

Single TCR cDNA molecules each had their own unique molecular identifier. TCRdb passed the 5' RACE reads through MiXCR, listing each CDR3 protein once. The data hold roughly 5,700 distinct CDR3 sequences, with around 7.7% observed a single time. Details on this clonotype: The antigen remains unidentified. The size of this beta chain means little, since it is a stray read in a library made for alpha chains.

The time point is: sample taken at primary tumor resection. Samples came from 65 to 75 TRACERx patients with untreated early-stage lung cancer. From tumor, nontumor lung or frozen PBMC, whole RNA was taken unsorted for sequencing. The TCR originated in a female donor with early-stage non-small cell lung cancer. The sequencing used lung tumor tissue, collected at surgery.

The CDR3 protein is CASSLGSNYGYTF. The CDR3 DNA sequence: TGTGCCAGCAGTTTAGGATCCAACTATGGCTACACCTTC. The genes are TRBV12-3 or TRBV12-4 and TRBJ1-2; D ambiguous. The CDR3 runs to 13 residues. The germline V and J ends were trimmed by 1 base and 2 bases, with 5 bases remaining between them.